Sequencing of this TCR beta chain was carried out in a study of a mutant IDH1 vaccine in newly diagnosed glioma (dated by TCRdb to the early 2020s). In the study overall: Eight vaccinations were administered to patients in weeks 1, 3, 5, 7, 11, 15, 19 and 23, corresponding to visits V03 through V10. Peripheral blood was drawn at six visits: V03 (baseline), V05, V07, V10, V12 and V13. In the chemotherapy-containing groups, vaccination started alongside temozolomide cycles, whereas in patients who had radiotherapy alone it started 4-6 weeks after radiotherapy. The approximately 30 treated patients were roughly 62% male and roughly 38% female, with a mean age of 40.4 years. Prior to enrollment, standard therapy consisting of radiotherapy alone, temozolomide alone, or radiochemotherapy with temozolomide had been administered to patients, with the combination being received by most patients. For exploratory analyses, longitudinal TCRB deep sequencing was carried out in 25 treated patients wherever samples were available.

Worth noting for this clone: Its cognate antigen has yet to be identified. No quality values exist for individual bases; no much larger clone is one base distant.

Libraries were constructed by the immunoSEQ multiplex PCR assay. Rearranged TCR beta chain sequences were amplified with the hsTCRB Kit following the manufacturer's protocol. TCRB libraries were sequenced on an Illumina MiSeq. In the source study's methods: The kit vendor's proprietary platform handled demultiplexing, trimming and gene mapping. TCRdb limited this immuneACCESS table to in-frame rearrangements with V and J called. A share of clones is missing; checked studies link under half to unresolved V genes, and the rest is unexplained. Clone size and V and J calls were adopted from that table, with D and trimming inferred from the DNA. The sample includes around 58,000 clones, with 70% to 90% observed a single time. The ten largest clones represent roughly 3.5% of the sample. The CDR1 and CDR2 encoded by the germline V gene are MGHRA and YSYEKL. V was cut back by 5 bases and J by 2 bases, leaving a gap of 14 bases between them. There are 15 amino acids in the CDR3, from cysteine to phenylalanine inclusive. Of all the DNA, just the CDR3 is kept, 45 bases in frame from base 1.

The paper as a whole reports these results and caveats: PBMC samples for TCRB deep sequencing were selected based on availability. Vaccine-induced immune responses across multiple MHC alleles were detected in approximately 94% of patients. The authors noted that analyses of patient blood samples could not be reproduced because of sample limitations. Pseudoprogression seemed to be unrelated to changes in the top peripheral T cell clonotypes found by TCRB sequencing.

The time point tag for this specimen amounts to: week 5, during vaccination. A 20-mer mutant IDH1 peptide at 300 micrograms in Montanide made up each vaccine dose, which was injected subcutaneously together with topical imiquimod. Donors had newly diagnosed WHO grade 3 or 4 IDH1-mutant astrocytomas with loss of nuclear ATRX. The samples were drawn from NOA16, a multicentre, single-arm, open-label phase I trial in Germany that tested a mutant IDH1 peptide vaccine in humans for the first time. The DNeasy Blood and Tissue Kit was used to extract genomic DNA from EDTA blood for TCRB sequencing. The TCR comes from a man aged 25-45 years with glioma. The sample in question was PBMCs, obtained from a glioma patient whose treatment included an IDH1 peptide vaccine. The chain couples TRBV4-1 to TRBJ2-3; 6 matching bases give a weak D call of TRBD1. The CDR3 protein is CASSANWDTTDTQYF. The DNA is as follows: TGCGCCAGCAGCGCGAACTGGGACACCACAGATACGCAGTATTTT.